A single sample is the source of the 25 T cell receptor beta chains below, sequenced in a study of shared clonotypes between healthy human individuals (TCRdb year 2020). The library relied on the immunoSEQ multiplex PCR assay. Sourced from immuneACCESS, this table was stored by TCRdb with only in-frame sequences that have V and J called. A share of the clones is absent; for the studies checked, an unresolved V gene accounts for under half, and the remainder has no known explanation. In this sample the table shows hundreds of thousands of clones, around 96% of which occur a single time. The ten largest clones represent 0.11% of the sample. CD8 naive samples consisted of CD45RO-negative cells that were positively selected for CCR7, yielding a CD45RA+CCR7+ population without TemRA cells. Sequencing was carried out using naive CD8+ T cells sorted from blood. The sample's cell subset or site label, decoded: CD45RA+CCR7+. The receptor source for this set is a woman aged 30 to 39 in good health.

The chain combines TRBV10-1 with TRBJ2-7, with D unclear. Germline values: CDR1 WNHNN, CDR2 SYGVQD (reference sequence). This CDR3 is built from 16 residues. With 2 bases removed from V and 7 bases from J, the gap between germline ends came to 21 bases. The CDR3 protein is CASSETDPTPIGEQYF. The CDR3 nucleotides read TGCGCCAGCAGTGAGACCGATCCTACGCCTATTGGGGAGCAGTACTTC.

The rearrangement links TRBV14 to TRBJ1-4, with D tentatively TRBD1 (5 bases). V gave up 1 base and J gave up 8 bases, with 14 bases separating them. Germline lookup yields CDR1 SGHDN and CDR2 FVKESK. The CDR3 runs to 15 residues. The CDR3 sequence: CASSQGIGAVEKLFF. As DNA, the CDR3 is TGTGCCAGCAGCCAAGGAATAGGGGCTGTCGAAAAACTGTTTTTT.

V and J are TRBV4-1 and TRBJ2-2; D possibly corresponds to TRBD1 (5 bases). This CDR3 has 13 amino acids. Trimming took 3 bases from V and 6 from J, leaving 8 bases between them. Germline V gene sequence: CDR1 MGHRA, CDR2 YSYEKL. The CDR3 DNA is TGCGCCAGCAGCCACCCCAGGGCCGGGGAGCTGTTTTTT. It encodes CASSHPRAGELFF.

The chain couples TRBV19 to TRBJ2-5; 8 bases match TRBD1. This CDR3 region has 17 residues. Germline lookup yields CDR1 LNHDA and CDR2 SQIVND (reference sequence). Trimming took 0 bases from V and 2 from J; bases not matched to a gene: 8. CDR3 DNA: TGTGCCAGTAGTATAGATCTATCGGACAGGGATCAAGAGACCCAGTACTTC. The encoded protein is CASSIDLSDRDQETQYF.

This clone was observed once. The chain carries TRBV11-3 and TRBJ2-3, with D unresolved. Trimming cost V 3 bases and J 2 bases, with 18 bases left between them. Germline V gene data show CDR1 as SGHNT and CDR2 as YENEEA. The CDR3 has 17 residues. Here the CDR3 reads CASSFGSASEFTDTQYF. The CDR3 DNA follows: TGTGCCAGCAGCTTTGGATCCGCAAGCGAATTCACAGATACGCAGTATTTT.

This clone was observed once. The chain carries TRBV9 and TRBJ2-1; D call uncertain. Germline V gene sequence: CDR1 SGDLS, CDR2 YYNGEE. V lost 2 bases and J lost 6, with 9 bases in between. The CDR3 is 13 amino acids. The CDR3 DNA sequence: TGTGCCAGCAGCGTCCCGGGTTCCAATGAGCAGTTCTTC. Protein product: CASSVPGSNEQFF.

The chain is built from TRBV4-1 and TRBJ2-1, with 10 bases identical to TRBD2. Trimming removed 2 bases from V and 4 bases from J; junction bases left unmatched: 2. CDR3 length: 15 amino acids. Germline V gives CDR1 MGHRA, CDR2 YSYEKL. The CDR3 DNA follows: TGCGCCAGCAGCCAACGGACTAGCGGATACAATGAGCAGTTCTTC. Translated, it gives CASSQRTSGYNEQFF.

CDR3 protein: CASSGGISYNEQFF. Here the CDR3 DNA reads TGTGCCAGCAGCGGCGGGATCTCCTACAATGAGCAGTTCTTC. V usage is TRBV9 and J usage is TRBJ2-1; D perhaps matches TRBD2 (6 bases). With 3 bases removed from V and 0 bases from J, the gap between germline ends came to 7 bases. The CDR3 is 14 amino acids. Per the germline V gene, CDR1 is SGDLS and CDR2 is YYNGEE.

This chain connects TRBV19 to TRBJ2-4; TRBD2 might be the D (6 bases). Germline V gene data show CDR1 as LNHDA and CDR2 as SQIVND (reference sequence). CDR3 length: 13 amino acids. V was clipped by 11 bases and J by 6 bases, with 17 bases between them. CDR3 coding DNA: TGTGCCTCGGGAGACTCCTGGGGAAACATTCAGTACTTC. Its translation is CASGDSWGNIQYF. Full variable domain (missing parts from reference TRBV19 and TRBJ2-4): DGGITQSPKYLFRKEGQNVTLSCEQNLNHDAMYWYRQDPGQGLRLIYYSQIVNDFQKGDIAEGYSVSREKKESFPLTVTSAQKNPTAFYLCASGDSWGNIQYFGAGTRLSVL.

The rearrangement uses TRBV28 and TRBJ1-5; the D gene is possibly TRBD1 (6 bases). CDR1 and CDR2 (germline): MDHEN, SYDVKM. The CDR3 extends over 15 amino acids. V was clipped by 5 bases and J by 6 bases, with 17 bases between them. The CDR3 DNA follows: TGTGCCAGCAGTCCCCCCCTGGGGGGCGGTCAGCCCCAGCATTTT. Translated, it gives CASSPPLGGGQPQHF.

The rearrangement uses TRBV5-6 and TRBJ2-7; possible D gene TRBD1, 6 bases. This CDR3 comprises 12 residues. CDR1 is SGHDT, CDR2 YYEEEE, per germline. The V end was cut by 3 bases, the J end by 4 bases, with 8 bases between. CDR3 bases: TGTGCCAGCAGCTCCACAGGGTACGAGCAGTACTTC. It translates to CASSSTGYEQYF.

This sequence joins TRBV29-1 and TRBJ1-2; a possible D gene is TRBD1 (6 bases). This CDR3 is built from 14 residues. From germline, CDR1 is SQVTM and CDR2 ANQGSEA. Deletions cut 3 bases from V and 4 bases from J, with 15 bases between. The CDR3 DNA reads TGCAGCGTTGACTTACAGGGTGGGGGCTATGGCTACACCTTC. It codes for CSVDLQGGGYGYTF.

The chain recombines TRBV7-9 with TRBJ1-1; 9 positions match TRBD1. V was pared by 5 bases and J by 3 bases, with 7 bases of the junction left unmatched. The CDR3 contains 15 residues. Germline V CDR1 and CDR2: SEHNR, FQNEAQ (reference sequence). CDR3 DNA sequence: TGTGCCAGCAGCCCTTGGACAGGGGCGGACACTGAAGCTTTCTTT. Its protein product is CASSPWTGADTEAFF.

The chain employs TRBV5-1 and TRBJ2-5; no clear D. Per germline, CDR1 SGHRS and CDR2 YFSETQ. Trimming removed 0 bases at V and 7 bases at J, with 10 bases between. This CDR3 spans 13 amino acids. This chain's CDR3 is CASSLVTDATQYF. The CDR3 region has the DNA TGCGCCAGCAGCTTGGTGACCGACGCGACCCAGTACTTC. Full variable domain (rest looked up from reference TRBV5-1 and TRBJ2-5): KAGVTQTPRYLIKTRGQQVTLSCSPISGHRSVSWYQQTPGQGLQFLFEYFSETQRNKGNFPGRFSGRQFSNSRSEMNVSTLELGDSALYLCASSLVTDATQYFGPGTRLLVL.

The chain has TRBV7-6 and TRBJ2-2; D unresolved. V lost 5 bases, J lost 5 bases, and 9 bases lay in between. Germline lookup yields CDR1 SGHVS and CDR2 FNYEAQ. CDR3 length: 13 amino acids. This chain's CDR3 is CASSHMRTGELFF. The CDR3 DNA reads as TGTGCCAGCAGCCACATGAGGACCGGGGAGCTGTTTTTT.

J is TRBJ2-7 and V is TRBV27; no clear D gene. This CDR3 comprises 14 residues. Germline V gene data show CDR1 as MNHEY and CDR2 as SMNVEV (reference sequence). V was cut by 3 bases and J by 0 bases, with 9 bases left in between. CDR3 amino acids: CASSFGPNSYEQYF. The CDR3 coding sequence is TGTGCCAGCAGTTTCGGTCCCAACTCCTACGAGCAGTACTTC.

This chain links TRBV7-2 with TRBJ2-5, with TRBD1 identical over 11 bases. V gave up 1 base and J gave up 1 base; unmatched junction bases: 2. This CDR3 has 16 residues. Germline values: CDR1 SGHTA, CDR2 FQGNSA. In DNA, the CDR3 is TGTGCCAGCAGCTTAGTGGACAGGGGGCTCCAAGAGACCCAGTACTTC. Translated: CASSLVDRGLQETQYF.

The CDR3 loop reads CASSYTGGSYEQYF. The DNA for the CDR3 is TGTGCCAGCAGTTACACAGGGGGCTCCTACGAGCAGTACTTC. V and J are TRBV6-5 and TRBJ2-7, with 8 bases lining up with TRBD1. With V trimmed by 2 bases and J by 0 bases, 0 bases remained unmatched. This CDR3 comprises 14 residues. Germline CDR1 is MNHEY and CDR2 is SVGAGI.

With regard to this clone: Other nucleotide sequences in the sample specify the same CDR3. J is TRBJ1-5 and V is TRBV28, with TRBD1 as a possible D gene (5 bases). The CDR3 runs 13 residues. The germline V gene encodes CDR1 MDHEN and CDR2 SYDVKM. V gave up 8 bases and J gave up 6 bases, with 14 bases separating them. The CDR3 sequence: CASWRRGSQPQHF. In nucleotides, the CDR3 is TGTGCCAGCTGGCGAAGGGGAAGTCAGCCCCAGCATTTT.

The V and J genes are TRBV6-6 and TRBJ1-1; D remains ambiguous. The CDR3 extends over 14 amino acids. CDR1 is MNHNY, CDR2 SVGAGI, per germline (reference sequence). Trimming took 2 bases from V and 1 from J, leaving 8 bases between them. The CDR3, as DNA: TGTGCCAGCAGTTACCCGGAGCCGAACACTGAAGCTTTCTTT. Its protein is CASSYPEPNTEAFF.

This clone was observed once. This sequence joins TRBV11-2 and TRBJ2-4; 7 nucleotides align to TRBD1. Germline V lookup: CDR1 SGHAT, CDR2 FQNNGV. V trimming: 3 bases; J trimming: 3 bases; junction bases outside the gene matches: 8. This CDR3 spans 16 amino acids. The CDR3 region is CASSLTGLRVKNIQYF. The CDR3 bases are TGTGCCAGCAGCTTGACAGGGTTGAGGGTCAAAAACATTCAGTACTTC.

The chain links TRBV21-1 to TRBJ2-3; TRBD2 was called by the table and not checked on the DNA. TRBV21-1 is deemed a pseudogene. The CDR3 extends over 15 amino acids. The CDR3 nucleotides read TGTGCCAGCAGCGGTAGCGGGCCTAGCACAGATACGCAGTATTTT. Translation gives CASSGSGPSTDTQYF.

This sequence joins TRBV5-6 and TRBJ2-3; TRBD2 agrees at 9 bases. The CDR3 is 18 residues long. Trimming at V came to 4 bases and at J to 5 bases, leaving 17 bases not matched to a gene. CDR1 and CDR2 (germline): SGHDT, YYEEEE. CDR3 amino acids: CASSLTDGAGGPKDTQYF. The DNA for the CDR3 is TGTGCCAGCAGCCTGACTGACGGGGCGGGAGGGCCGAAAGATACGCAGTATTTT.

This clone was seen a handful of times. The chain has TRBV28 and TRBJ1-5; D unclear. With 5 bases removed from V and 7 bases from J, the gap between germline ends came to 9 bases. In germline, CDR1 is MDHEN, CDR2 SYDVKM. There are 12 residues in the CDR3. In nucleotides, the CDR3 is TGTGCCAGCAGTCCGCCGAGGCAGCCCCAGCATTTT. Its translation is CASSPPRQPQHF.

This rearrangement joins TRBV5-6 to TRBJ2-7; no firm D call. The CDR3 has 13 amino acids. Germline loops: CDR1 SGHDT, CDR2 YYEEEE. Trimming removed 0 bases from V and 3 bases from J, with 7 bases in between. CDR3 residues: CASSLGADYEQYF. The CDR3, as DNA: TGTGCCAGCAGCTTGGGGGCAGACTACGAGCAGTACTTC.